Detailed here is one T cell receptor (beta chain). Authors' methods: Reference gene primer amplification in the assay estimated nucleated cell counts. This table comes from immunoSEQ multiplex PCR, and its TCRdb copy is limited to in-frame clones, with some not included. The V and J calls and the clone size are those of that table, but D and trimming were determined from the DNA. Seen here are some 190,000 clones, roughly 80% observed once, and the top ten hold approximately 7.8%. The sample originates from a study of blood T cell repertoires in COVID-19. Study at large: Specimens from acute and convalescent COVID-19 originated in the United States, Italy and Spain. In each case, the material was cDNA or gDNA derived from T cells, B-cell-depleted T cells, or PBMCs.

Seattle cases were enrolled at active infection and followed longitudinally. The V gene's germline CDR1 is SGHAT and CDR2 FQNNGV. The CDR3 covers 15 residues. The V end was cut by 3 bases, the J end by 9 bases, with 15 bases between. The sample was peripheral blood. The V call is TRBV11-2, the J call TRBJ1-6; TRBD1 might be the D (6 bases). The sequence derives from a woman in her sixties with COVID-19, enrolled during active disease. CDR3 region: CASSLVTGSSSPLHF. The CDR3 DNA sequence: TGTGCCAGCAGCTTGGTAACAGGGAGTAGTTCACCCCTCCACTTT.